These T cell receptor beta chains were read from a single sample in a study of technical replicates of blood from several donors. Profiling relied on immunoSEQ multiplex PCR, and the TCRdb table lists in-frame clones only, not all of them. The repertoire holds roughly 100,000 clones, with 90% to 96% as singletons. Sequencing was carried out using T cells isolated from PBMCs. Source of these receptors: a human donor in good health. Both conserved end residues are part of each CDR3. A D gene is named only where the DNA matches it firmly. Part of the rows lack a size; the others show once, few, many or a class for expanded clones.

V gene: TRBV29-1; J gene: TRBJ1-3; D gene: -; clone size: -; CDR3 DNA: TGCAGCGTTGAAGATCTTACAGGTACCATGGGAAACACCATATATTTT; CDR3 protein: CSVEDLTGTMGNTIYF
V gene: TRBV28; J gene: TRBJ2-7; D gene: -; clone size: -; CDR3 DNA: TGTGCCAGCAGTCTCCTCTACGAGCAGTACTTC; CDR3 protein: CASSLLYEQYF
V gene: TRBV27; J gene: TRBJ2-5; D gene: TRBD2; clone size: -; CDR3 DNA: TGTGCCAGCAGTTTATCAGTAGCGGGCCAAGAGACCCAGTACTTC; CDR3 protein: CASSLSVAGQETQYF
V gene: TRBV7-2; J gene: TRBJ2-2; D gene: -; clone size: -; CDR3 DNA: TGTGCCAGCAGCCTGACAGCCTCAAACACCGGGGAGCTGTTTTTT; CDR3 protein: CASSLTASNTGELFF
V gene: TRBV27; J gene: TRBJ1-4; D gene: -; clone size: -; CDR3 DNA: TGTGCCAGCCGTCGTGGGGCGAGGTGGGATGAAAAACTGTTTTTT; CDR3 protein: CASRRGARWDEKLFF
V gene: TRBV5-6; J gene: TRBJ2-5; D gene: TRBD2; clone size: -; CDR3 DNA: TGTGCCAGCAGCCCCAGAGTACTCCTAGCGGGGGGGGGAGAGACCCAGTACTTC; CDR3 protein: CASSPRVLLAGGGETQYF
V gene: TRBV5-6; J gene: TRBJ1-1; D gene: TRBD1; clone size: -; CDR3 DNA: TGTGCCAGCAGCTCCCCCAGGGGGTTGGATGAAGCTTTCTTT; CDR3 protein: CASSSPRGLDEAFF
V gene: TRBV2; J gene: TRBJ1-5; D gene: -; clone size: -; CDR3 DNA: TGTGCCAGCAGTGACGAGGTAGCGCCCCAGCATTTT; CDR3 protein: CASSDEVAPQHF
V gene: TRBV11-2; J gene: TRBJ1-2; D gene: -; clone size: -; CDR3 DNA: TGTGCCAGCAGCTTAGATGCGGGAGGGTTCTATGGCTACACCTTC; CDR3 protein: CASSLDAGGFYGYTF
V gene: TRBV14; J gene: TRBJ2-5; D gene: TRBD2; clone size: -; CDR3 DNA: TGTGCCAGCCGGACTAGCGGAGAGACCCAGTACTTC; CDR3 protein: CASRTSGETQYF
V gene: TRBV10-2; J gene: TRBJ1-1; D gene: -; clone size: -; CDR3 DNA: TGCGCCAGCAGTGAGTCGGCCAGGGAAATAAATCCTGAAGCTTTCTTT; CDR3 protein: CASSESAREINPEAFF
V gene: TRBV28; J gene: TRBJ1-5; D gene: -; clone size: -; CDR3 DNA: TGTGCCAGCAGTTTACGACAGAATCAGCCCCAGCATTTT; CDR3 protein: CASSLRQNQPQHF
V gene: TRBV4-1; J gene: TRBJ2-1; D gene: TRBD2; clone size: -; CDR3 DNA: TGCGCCAGCAGCCAAGGAGGCGCGACTAGCGGGGTTTTGGGGCAGTTCTTC; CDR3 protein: CASSQGGATSGVLGQFF
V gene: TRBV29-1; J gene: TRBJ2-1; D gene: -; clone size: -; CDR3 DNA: TGCAGCGTTGAATTCATCTACAATGAGCAGTTCTTC; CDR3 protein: CSVEFIYNEQFF
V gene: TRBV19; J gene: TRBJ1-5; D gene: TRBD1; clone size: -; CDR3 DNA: TGTGCCAGTTTTCCCGACAGGGAAGTGGAGAATAGCAATCAGCCCCAGCATTTT; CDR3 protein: CASFPDREVENSNQPQHF
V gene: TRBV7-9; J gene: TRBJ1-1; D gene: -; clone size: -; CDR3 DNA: TGTGCCAGCAGCTTGAGAGGACAGATCCCCTGGATGGACACTGAAGCTTTCTTT; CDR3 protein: CASSLRGQIPWMDTEAFF
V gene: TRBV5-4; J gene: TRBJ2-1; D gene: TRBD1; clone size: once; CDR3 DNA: TGTGCCAGCAGCTTGGACAGGGGCCATGAGCAGTTCTTC; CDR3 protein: CASSLDRGHEQFF
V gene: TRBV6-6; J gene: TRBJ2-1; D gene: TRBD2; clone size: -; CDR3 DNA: TGTGCCAGCGAAGCGGGGGGCGCTGATAATGAGCAGTTCTTC; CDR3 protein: CASEAGGADNEQFF
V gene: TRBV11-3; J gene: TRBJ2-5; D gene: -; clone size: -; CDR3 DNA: TGTGCCAGCAGCTTAGAGGGCGGGAACTCGGAGACCCAGTACTTC; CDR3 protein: CASSLEGGNSETQYF
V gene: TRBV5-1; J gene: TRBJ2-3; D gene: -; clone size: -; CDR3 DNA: TGCGCCAGCAGCTTTAGCGTAGCCACAGATACGCAGTATTTT; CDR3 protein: CASSFSVATDTQYF
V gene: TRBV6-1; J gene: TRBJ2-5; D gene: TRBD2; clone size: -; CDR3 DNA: TGTGCCAGCAACAAGATAGCGGGGGGGGGAGAGACCCAGTACTTC; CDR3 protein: CASNKIAGGGETQYF
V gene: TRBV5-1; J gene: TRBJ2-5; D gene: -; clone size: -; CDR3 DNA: TGCGCCAGCAGCATAAAAGAGACCCAGTACTTC; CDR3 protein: CASSIKETQYF
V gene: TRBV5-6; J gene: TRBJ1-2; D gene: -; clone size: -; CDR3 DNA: TGTGCCAGCAGCCCCCGTCTGCCTATACGGGGCTACACCTTC; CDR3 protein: CASSPRLPIRGYTF
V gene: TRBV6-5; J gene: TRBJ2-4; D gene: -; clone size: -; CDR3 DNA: TGTGCCAGCAGTTACTCGAGGGCCGGATCGGGCATTCAGTACTTC; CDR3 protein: CASSYSRAGSGIQYF
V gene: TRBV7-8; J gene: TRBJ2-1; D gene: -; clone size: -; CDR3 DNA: TGTGCCAGCAGCCACGGAGGGTCTACTTACAATGAGCAGTTCTTC; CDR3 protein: CASSHGGSTYNEQFF
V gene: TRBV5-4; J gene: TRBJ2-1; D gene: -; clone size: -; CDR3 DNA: TGTGCCAGCACGGGGGACCGATTTATTGAGCAGTTCTTC; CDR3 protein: CASTGDRFIEQFF
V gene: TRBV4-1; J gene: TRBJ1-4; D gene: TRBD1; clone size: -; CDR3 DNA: TGCGCCAGCAGCGACAGGGGTGGTGAAAAACTGTTTTTT; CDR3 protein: CASSDRGGEKLFF
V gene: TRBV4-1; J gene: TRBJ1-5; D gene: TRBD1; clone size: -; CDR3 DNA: TGCGCCAGCAGCCAGACAGGGGTGAAATATGAGCCCCAGCATTTT; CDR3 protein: CASSQTGVKYEPQHF
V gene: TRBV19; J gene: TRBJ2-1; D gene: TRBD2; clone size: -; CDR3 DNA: TGTGCCAGTAGTATGAAAGGGGGACGGTCACTAGCGGCGAGTTACAATGAGCAGTTCTTC; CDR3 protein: CASSMKGGRSLAASYNEQFF
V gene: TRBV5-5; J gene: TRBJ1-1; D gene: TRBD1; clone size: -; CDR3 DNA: TGTGCCAGCAGCTCTAGGGGACAGCTTAACACTGAAGCTTTCTTT; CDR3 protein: CASSSRGQLNTEAFF
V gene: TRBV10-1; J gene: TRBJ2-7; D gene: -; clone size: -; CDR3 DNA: TGCGCCAGCACTGCCCTTTTGGGAGTCACATCTTACGAGCAGTACTTC; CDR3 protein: CASTALLGVTSYEQYF
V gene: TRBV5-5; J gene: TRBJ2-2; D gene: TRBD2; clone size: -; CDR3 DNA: TGTGCCAGCAGCTTGTCACTAGCGGGAGCCGGGGAGCTGTTTTTT; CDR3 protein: CASSLSLAGAGELFF
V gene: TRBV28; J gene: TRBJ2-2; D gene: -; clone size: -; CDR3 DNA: TGTGCCAGCAGTTTATTGAGCGGGGAGCTGTTTTTT; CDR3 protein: CASSLLSGELFF
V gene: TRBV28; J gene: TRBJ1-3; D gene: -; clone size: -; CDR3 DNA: TGTGCCAGCAGTTTGAAGGGGAGGGCTGGAAACACCATATATTTT; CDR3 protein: CASSLKGRAGNTIYF
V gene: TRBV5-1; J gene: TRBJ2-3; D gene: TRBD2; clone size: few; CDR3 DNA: TGCGCCACCTCAAGACTAGCGGGAGGAGGGATGACAGATACGCAGTATTTT; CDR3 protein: CATSRLAGGGMTDTQYF
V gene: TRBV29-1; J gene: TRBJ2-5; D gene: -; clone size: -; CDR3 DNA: TGCAGCGTTGAATATAGCGCAGAGACCCAGTACTTC; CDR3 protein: CSVEYSAETQYF
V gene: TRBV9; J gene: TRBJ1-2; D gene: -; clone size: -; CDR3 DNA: TGTGCCAGCAGCCCAGGGGCTGGTGGCTACACCTTC; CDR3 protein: CASSPGAGGYTF
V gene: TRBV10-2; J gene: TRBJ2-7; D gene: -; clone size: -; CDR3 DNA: TGCGCCAGCAGTGAGACAGGTTTGAACGAGCAGTACTTC; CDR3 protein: CASSETGLNEQYF